This passage covers 10 T cell receptor beta chains from one sample sequenced in a study of T cell responses to AZD1222 COVID-19 vaccine. Method: immunoSEQ multiplex PCR; TCRdb's copy keeps in-frame clones and lacks some. The sample includes 150,000 to 170,000 clones, about 90% of them seen just once. This specimen was peripheral blood, taken on day 0 of MenACWY control vaccination. The receptors were gathered from an adult in good health.

The V and J genes are TRBV5-1 and TRBJ2-1; possible D gene TRBD2, 5 bases. Trimming pared 3 bases from V and 0 bases from J, leaving 19 bases between. The CDR3 is 18 residues long. Germline assignment: CDR1 SGHRS and CDR2 YFSETQ. The DNA of the CDR3 is TGCGCCAGCAGCTCTCTACCTCAGGCGGGCCTCTCCTACAATGAGCAGTTCTTC. Protein sequence: CASSSLPQAGLSYNEQFF.

The chain recombines TRBV18 with TRBJ2-3; 12 bases line up with TRBD1. J gave up 9 bases and V 3 bases, and 7 bases lay outside the gene matches. Germline values: CDR1 KGHSH, CDR2 LQKENI. This CDR3 region has 15 residues. Written as DNA, the CDR3 is TGTGCCAGCTCACCCCCCGGGACAGGGGGCGACACGCAGTATTTT. Protein: CASSPPGTGGDTQYF.

The chain links TRBV19 to TRBJ2-7; unclear D gene. V was cut by 11 bases and J by 0 bases, with 17 bases left in between. The CDR3 spans 14 residues. CDR1 and CDR2 from the germline V gene are LNHDA and SQIVND (reference sequence). CDR3: CAACPGQVSYEQYF. The CDR3 nucleotides read TGTGCCGCCTGCCCTGGGCAAGTCTCCTACGAGCAGTACTTC.

This clone has only one observation. This rearrangement joins TRBV12-3 or TRBV12-4 to TRBJ2-7; D ambiguous. Between the trimmed V and J ends, which lost 5 bases and 6 bases, there was a span of 14 bases. The CDR3 covers 13 residues. The CDR3 DNA sequence: TGTGCCAGCAGTCCAGCCACGACCGGCGAGCAGTACGTC. Encoded protein: CASSPATTGEQYV.

The V and J genes are TRBV7-8 and TRBJ1-1; D perhaps matches TRBD1 (5 bases). Germline V gives CDR1 SGHVS, CDR2 FQNEAQ. The CDR3 is 13 residues long. V lost 2 bases, J lost 3 bases, and 7 bases lay in between. The CDR3 here is CASSLKGHTEAFF. In DNA, the CDR3 is TGTGCCAGCAGCTTAAAGGGGCACACTGAAGCTTTCTTT.

The J gene is TRBJ2-1, the V gene TRBV6-2 or TRBV6-3; D is ambiguous. V was clipped by 5 bases and J by 13 bases, with 9 bases between them. The CDR3 is 10 residues long. CDR1 is MNHEY, CDR2 SVGEGT, per germline. CDR3 region: CASSNLIQFF. The CDR3 bases are TGTGCCAGCAGTAACCTGATACAGTTCTTC.

This chain joins TRBV27 and TRBJ2-7, with 7 bases aligning to TRBD1. This CDR3 comprises 14 residues. The V gene's germline CDR1 is MNHEY and CDR2 SMNVEV (reference sequence). Unmatched junction bases numbered 3, after V lost 2 bases and J lost 2 bases. The CDR3 DNA reads TGTGCCAGCAGTTTACGAGGGGGCCCCTACGAGCAGTACTTC. Its protein is CASSLRGGPYEQYF.

The chain is built from TRBV4-1 and TRBJ1-1, with D unclear. V was clipped by 6 bases and J by 8 bases, with 13 bases between them. The CDR3 is 12 amino acids. Germline CDR1 MGHRA, CDR2 YSYEKL. The CDR3 protein is CASRPGRGEAFF. The CDR3 DNA is TGCGCCAGCAGACCAGGACGGGGAGAAGCTTTCTTT.

The CDR3 DNA is TGTGCCAGCGGGTCGGCTGAGCAGTTCTTC. Translated: CASGSAEQFF. The gene calls are TRBV27 and TRBJ2-1, with unresolved D. CDR1 is MNHEY and CDR2 is SMNVEV in the germline V gene (reference sequence). The CDR3 has 10 amino acids. V lost 8 bases, J lost 9 bases, and 8 bases lay in between.

This clone is a singleton in its sample. V and J are TRBV7-2 and TRBJ1-5; TRBD1 matches 7 bases. The germline V gene has CDR1 SGHTA and CDR2 FQGNSA. This CDR3 spans 16 amino acids. V shed 1 base and J 4 bases; nucleotides not matched to a gene: 7. The CDR3 loop reads CASSLVGGGNNQPQHF. CDR3 DNA: TGTGCCAGCAGCTTAGTCGGAGGGGGCAATAATCAGCCCCAGCATTTT. Full variable domain (rest looked up from reference TRBV7-2 and TRBJ1-5): GAGVSQSPSNKVTEKGKDVELRCDPISGHTALYWYRQSLGQGLEFLIYFQGNSAPDKSGLPSDRFSAERTGGSVSTLTIQRTQQEDSAVYLCASSLVGGGNNQPQHFGDGTRLSIL.